A few counts support the clone carrying this T cell receptor beta chain. This entry comes from a study of T cells after yellow fever vaccination. UMIs and a universal primer site were added when TCR cDNA was made by 5'RACE template switching. TCRdb re-derived calls from the 5' RACE reads in MiXCR, one entry per CDR3 protein. The sample consists of roughly 300,000 distinct CDR3 sequences, about 6.9% of them appearing once. This clonotype was sampled from a man in his late teens or twenties who received the YFV17D yellow fever vaccine. The starting material was PBMCs, obtained about 41 days after the first yellow fever vaccination.

DNA for the CDR3: TGTGCCAGCAGTTACTCGATGCGTACCCAAGACAGGGGAAATGAAAAACTGTTTTTT. Translating it yields CASSYSMRTQDRGNEKLFF. This chain joins TRBV6-5 and TRBJ1-4; 8 bases agree with TRBD1. CDR1 and CDR2 from the germline V gene are MNHEY and SVGAGI. The CDR3 is 19 residues long. J lost 5 bases, V lost 0 bases, and 14 bases had no gene match.